Listed below are T cell receptor beta chains from one sample, sequenced in a study of graft-versus-host responses after intestinal transplantation. Which antigens these TCRs recognize remains unknown. Libraries were prepared by immunoSEQ multiplex PCR; TCRdb keeps only in-frame clonotypes and omits some of them. Of more than 65,000 clones in the sample, around 93% were seen once. The sequencing used unstimulated CD8+ T cells sorted from spleen or lymph node cells, collected before transplant. Receptors originate from a human donor who was the organ donor for an intestinal transplant. The CDR3 runs from the conserved cysteine through the conserved F or W. Fields, in order: J gene, D gene, clone size, V gene, CDR3 length, CDR3 DNA, CDR3 protein. The D gene is left open where the match is weak. Size values are once, few and many counts, or a class for expanded clones, and some rows have none.

j_gene: TRBJ1-4
d_gene: TRBD1
abundance: NA
v_gene: TRBV9
len: 15
CDR3nt: TGTGCCAGCAGCCCAGAGACAGGGGCGGATGAAAAACTGTTTTTT
CDR3aa: CASSPETGADEKLFF

j_gene: TRBJ1-4
d_gene: NA
abundance: few
v_gene: TRBV19
len: 14
CDR3nt: TGTGCCAGTAGTATTTGGCCTTCTGATGAAAAACTGTTTTTT
CDR3aa: CASSIWPSDEKLFF

j_gene: TRBJ1-1
d_gene: NA
abundance: NA
v_gene: TRBV7-6
len: 13
CDR3nt: TGTGCCAGCACCCTAGGAGGGGAGACTGAAGCTTTCTTT
CDR3aa: CASTLGGETEAFF

j_gene: TRBJ2-7
d_gene: TRBD1
abundance: NA
v_gene: TRBV4-1
len: 14
CDR3nt: TGCGCCAGCAGCAAGGACAGGGGGCTCGACGAGCAGTACTTC
CDR3aa: CASSKDRGLDEQYF

j_gene: TRBJ1-2
d_gene: NA
abundance: NA
v_gene: TRBV5-8
len: 13
CDR3nt: TGTGCCAGCAGCCGGACAGTCAACTACGGCTACACCTTC
CDR3aa: CASSRTVNYGYTF

j_gene: TRBJ2-7
d_gene: TRBD1
abundance: NA
v_gene: TRBV27
len: 13
CDR3nt: TGTGCCAGCAGTCTACAGGGGTATTACGAGCAGTACTTC
CDR3aa: CASSLQGYYEQYF

j_gene: TRBJ1-1
d_gene: TRBD1
abundance: NA
v_gene: TRBV7-6
len: 12
CDR3nt: TGTGCCAGCAGCCCACAAGGGGGCGAAGCTTTCTTT
CDR3aa: CASSPQGGEAFF

j_gene: TRBJ2-7
d_gene: NA
abundance: NA
v_gene: TRBV9
len: 13
CDR3nt: TGTGCCAGCAGCGTATCACCGAGCTACGAGCAGTACTTC
CDR3aa: CASSVSPSYEQYF

j_gene: TRBJ2-3
d_gene: TRBD1
abundance: NA
v_gene: TRBV5-6
len: 17
CDR3nt: TGTGCCAGCAGCTTGGAGGTCGGGACAGCCTACACAGATACGCAGTATTTT
CDR3aa: CASSLEVGTAYTDTQYF

j_gene: TRBJ2-7
d_gene: NA
abundance: once
v_gene: TRBV4-1
len: 15
CDR3nt: TGCGCCAGCAGCCAAACCCAGACTGCACCTTACGAGCAGTACTTC
CDR3aa: CASSQTQTAPYEQYF

j_gene: TRBJ2-1
d_gene: NA
abundance: NA
v_gene: TRBV5-1
len: 11
CDR3nt: TGCGCCAGCAGCTTGGGGAGTGAGCAGTTCTTC
CDR3aa: CASSLGSEQFF

j_gene: TRBJ1-2
d_gene: NA
abundance: NA
v_gene: TRBV20-1
len: 11
CDR3nt: TGCAGTGCCGACAGGAACTATGGCTACACCTTC
CDR3aa: CSADRNYGYTF

j_gene: TRBJ2-7
d_gene: NA
abundance: NA
v_gene: TRBV7-4
len: 17
CDR3nt: TGTGCCAGCAGCTTATTGTCCCCGACAGGCGCTTCCTACGAGCAGTACTTC
CDR3aa: CASSLLSPTGASYEQYF

j_gene: TRBJ2-5
d_gene: TRBD2
abundance: NA
v_gene: TRBV7-3
len: 15
CDR3nt: TGTGCCAGCAGCCTTAGCGGGGGGGCCGAGGTGACCCAGTACTTC
CDR3aa: CASSLSGGAEVTQYF

j_gene: TRBJ2-7
d_gene: NA
abundance: NA
v_gene: TRBV5-1
len: 14
CDR3nt: TGCGCCAGCAGCTCCGGGACAAGCTCCTACGAGCAGTACTTC
CDR3aa: CASSSGTSSYEQYF

j_gene: TRBJ1-2
d_gene: NA
abundance: NA
v_gene: TRBV30
len: 13
CDR3nt: TGTGCCTGGAAGGAGGACGGAATCTATGGCTACACCTTC
CDR3aa: CAWKEDGIYGYTF

j_gene: TRBJ1-6
d_gene: NA
abundance: NA
v_gene: TRBV6-5
len: 11
CDR3nt: TGTGCCAGCAGTCCGGAGGCCGGACTCCACTTT
CDR3aa: CASSPEAGLHF

j_gene: TRBJ1-2
d_gene: NA
abundance: NA
v_gene: TRBV10-3
len: 14
CDR3nt: TGTGCCATCAGTGAGCTGAGACAGGCCTATGGCTACACCTTC
CDR3aa: CAISELRQAYGYTF